What follows are 3 T cell receptor beta chains derived from one specimen sequenced in a study of control samples from healthy donors and cancer patients. The assay was immunoSEQ multiplex PCR, and TCRdb's table has in-frame clones only and misses some. The table records about 100,000 clones, about 85% of them present only once. Sequencing was carried out using blood. Receptor source: a man younger than 45 in good health.

The chain recombines TRBV7-3 with TRBJ2-1; D gene unclear. The length of the CDR3 is 14 residues. The ends were cut back, 2 bases at V and 3 bases at J, with 8 bases in the middle. Germline lookup yields CDR1 SGHTA and CDR2 FQGTGA. CDR3 sequence: CASSLSSGYNEQFF. CDR3 in DNA: TGTGCCAGCAGCTTATCGTCCGGCTACAATGAGCAGTTCTTC. Supplemented by reference TRBV7-3 and TRBJ2-1, the full variable domain reads GAGVSQTPSNKVTEKGKYVELRCDPISGHTALYWYRQSLGQGPEFLIYFQGTGAADDSGLPNDRFFAVRPEGSVSTLKIQRTERGDSAVYLCASSLSSGYNEQFFGPGTRLTVL.

The J gene is TRBJ2-1, the V gene TRBV6-2 or TRBV6-3; 9 nucleotides match TRBD1. Germline CDR1 reads MNHEY; CDR2 reads SVGEGT. Trimming removed 4 bases from V and 1 base from J; junction bases left unmatched: 2. This CDR3 is 15 amino acids long. The CDR3 loop reads CASSFDRGSYNEQFF. The CDR3 DNA follows: TGTGCCAGCAGTTTTGACAGGGGGTCCTACAATGAGCAGTTCTTC.

This rearrangement joins TRBV7-9 to TRBJ1-6; TRBD1 is a possible D gene (6 bases). This CDR3 region has 15 residues. Trimming removed 1 base at V and 7 bases at J, with 11 bases between. In germline, CDR1 is SEHNR, CDR2 FQNEAQ (reference sequence). The CDR3 DNA sequence: TGTGCCAGCAGCTTAGTGCGGGGGGCGAATTCACCCCTCCACTTT. Translated, it gives CASSLVRGANSPLHF.